This TCR beta chain came from a study of CD8+CD57+ T cells in acquired aplastic anemia. The study's findings and limits: In CD8+ cells, Simpson's diversity showed no significant difference between patients and controls. Patients and controls were found to share around 30 CD8+ CDR3 sequences.

This clonotype was detected many times. Its antigen is as yet unknown. The germline V gene has CDR1 SGHVS and CDR2 FQNEAQ. The CDR3 consists of 13 residues. The V gene lost 2 bases and the J gene lost 1 base, with 5 bases spanning the gap. Investigators profiled TCR beta VDJ and CDR3 from genomic DNA template. TCRdb analysed the reads with MiXCR anew, one entry per CDR3 protein. The sample holds tens of thousands of distinct CDR3 sequences; 60% to 80% are singletons and the top ten take roughly three fifths. Those patients picked for sequencing had displayed CD8+CD57+ cell expansion on flow cytometry. Patients, without exception, had severe acquired aplastic anemia.

The chain has TRBV7-8 and TRBJ2-5; D gene ambiguous. The material sequenced was sorted CD4+, CD8+, or CD8+CD57+ T cells (not recorded which) from PBMCs. The receptor's source is a human donor with aplastic anemia. CDR3 DNA sequence: TGTGCCAGCAGCTTAAGCCCCCAAGAGACCCAGTACTTC. Translation: CASSLSPQETQYF.